This T cell receptor (beta chain) was sequenced in a study of post-analysis software for immune sequencing data. Study observations and caveats: Included in a set of roughly 5 TRBV segments more frequent in patients than controls were TRBV5-6, TRBV5-1 and TRBV20-1. Significantly lower normalized Chao1 diversity was seen in multiple sclerosis patients than in controls.

This CDR3 region has 16 residues. V was trimmed by 1 base and J by 2 bases, leaving 14 bases between them. CDR1 and CDR2 (germline): SGHRS, YFSETQ. Note on this clonotype: Its antigen is currently unknown.

Included in the TCR beta cDNA libraries were unique molecular identifiers. TCRdb re-called the PCR reads with MiXCR, one entry per CDR3 protein. Of a few hundred thousand distinct CDR3 sequences in the sample, 30% to 40% were seen once. This sequence joins TRBV5-1 and TRBJ2-3, with D perhaps TRBD1 (6 bases). Sequencing was carried out using blood. The receptor was isolated from a girl aged 2-17 years with multiple sclerosis. The CDR3 DNA reads TGCGCCAGCAGCTTGCGCGCTCAGGGGCCCACAGATACGCAGTATTTT. Amino acid sequence: CASSLRAQGPTDTQYF.